One and the same sample provided the 2 T cell receptor beta chains below, sequenced in a study of T cells in localized non-small cell lung cancer. TCRdb's table, derived via immunoSEQ multiplex PCR, lists solely in-frame clones and lacks some. The table shows about 970 clones, with around 25% occurring only once. This sample comprised normal lung tissue next to the tumor, obtained before any cancer treatment. Receptors were obtained from a female donor older than 55 with stage I lung adenocarcinoma.

This clone was seen only a few times. V is TRBV11-3 and J is TRBJ2-3; 9 bases are a match to TRBD2. Germline V gene lookup returns CDR1 SGHNT and CDR2 YENEEA. The CDR3 contains 15 residues. J gave up 2 bases and V 2 bases, and 2 bases lay outside the gene matches. CDR3 protein: CASSLLAGPTDTQYF. The DNA of the CDR3 is TGTGCCAGCAGCTTACTAGCGGGGCCCACAGATACGCAGTATTTT.

This chain connects TRBV5-3 to TRBJ2-7, with a possible D match to TRBD1 (6 bases). TRBV5-3 is noted as an ORF with a role that remains uncertain. CDR3 size: 15 residues. With 0 bases removed from V and 3 bases from J, the gap between germline ends came to 13 bases. CDR3: CARSLDRDKIYEQYF. CDR3 coding DNA: TGTGCCAGAAGCTTGGACCGGGACAAGATCTACGAGCAGTACTTC.